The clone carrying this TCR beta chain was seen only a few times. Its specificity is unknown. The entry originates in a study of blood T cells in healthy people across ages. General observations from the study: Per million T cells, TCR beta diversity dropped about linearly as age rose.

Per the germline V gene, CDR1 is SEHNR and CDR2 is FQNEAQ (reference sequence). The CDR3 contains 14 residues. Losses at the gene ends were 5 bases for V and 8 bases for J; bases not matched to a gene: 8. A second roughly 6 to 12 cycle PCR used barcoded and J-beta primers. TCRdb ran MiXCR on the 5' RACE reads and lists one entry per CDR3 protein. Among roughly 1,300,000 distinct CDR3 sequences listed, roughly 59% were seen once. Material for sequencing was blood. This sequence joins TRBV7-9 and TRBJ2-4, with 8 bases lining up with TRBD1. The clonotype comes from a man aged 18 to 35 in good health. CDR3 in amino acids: CASSRATGEDIQYF. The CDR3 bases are TGTGCCAGCAGCCGCGCGACAGGGGAGGACATTCAGTACTTC.